The T cell receptor beta chain under discussion was sequenced for a study of cytomegalovirus exposure and HLA in healthy donors. Points from the study as a whole: In a later analysis, common viral pathogens appeared linked to several of the most significant clusters. It is likely that the observed cluster of highly shared sequence variants was a sequencing artifact.

Concerning this clone: What it binds is not known.

60 Vbeta and 13 Jbeta primers were used in PCR. The repertoire was sequenced with immunoSEQ multiplex PCR; TCRdb's copy has only in-frame clones and lacks some. Here the sample spans 60,000 to 70,000 clones, roughly 78% being singletons. The specimen was PBMCs. This receptor was obtained from a man aged 35 to 55 in good health and CMV-seronegative.

The CDR3 region has the DNA TGTGCCAGCAGTTTAACAGGGGGCGGTACTGAAGCTTTCTTT. This encodes CASSLTGGGTEAFF. The chain is built from TRBV7-8 and TRBJ1-1; 9 bases line up with TRBD1. Germline V gene lookup returns CDR1 SGHVS and CDR2 FQNEAQ. V lost 6 bases and J lost 5; bases outside the gene matches: 7. The CDR3 covers 14 residues. Full variable domain (remainder filled in from reference TRBV7-8 and TRBJ1-1): GAGVSQSPRYKVAKRGQDVALRCDPISGHVSLFWYQQALGQGPEFLTYFQNEAQLDKSGLPSDRFFAERPEGSVSTLKIQRTQQEDSAVYLCASSLTGGGTEAFFGQGTRLTVV.